The clone carrying this TCR beta chain appeared a few times. Sample barcodes and UMIs were carried by the TCR alpha and TCR beta cDNA libraries that 5'RACE generated with constant-segment primers. TCRdb fed the 5' RACE reads into MiXCR, producing one record per CDR3 protein. Of more than 250,000 distinct CDR3 sequences listed, approximately 15% are singletons. The germline V gene encodes CDR1 SGHDN and CDR2 FVKESK. The V end was cut by 0 bases, the J end by 5 bases, with 10 bases between. This CDR3 contains 15 residues. The entry originates in a study of T-cell memory formation after mild COVID-19. This clonotype was obtained from a man aged 18 to 30 who had mild COVID-19 (a few samples of this study predate the infection). Cell type and time point are not known. The rearrangement joins TRBV14 to TRBJ2-2; D is uncertain. Sequencing was done on a sample of PBMCs or a T cell subset sorted from them (not recorded which). CDR3 sequence: CASSQDIGRTGELFF. The CDR3 DNA follows: TGTGCCAGCAGCCAAGATATTGGAAGGACCGGGGAGCTGTTTTTT.